This entry concerns a single TCR beta chain. What it binds is unknown. This record belongs to a study of cytomegalovirus exposure and HLA in healthy donors. Findings and limits, study-wide: According to an earlier analysis, most TCR beta V segments yielded productive rearrangements about 87% or about 30% of the time.

CDR1 is SGHRS and CDR2 is YFSETQ in the germline V gene. Trimming removed 7 bases from V and 4 bases from J; junction bases left unmatched: 3. The CDR3 is made up of 14 amino acids. The PCR ran on 60 Vbeta and 13 Jbeta primers. Some clones are missing from TCRdb's copy, which holds only in-frame ones; the method was immunoSEQ multiplex PCR. The sample holds 150,000 to 200,000 clones, around four fifths seen once. The sequence was obtained from a woman under 40 in good health and CMV-seronegative. The chain uses TRBV5-1 and TRBJ2-3; 13 bases are a match to TRBD2. The sequenced sample was PBMCs. The CDR3 bases are TGCGCCAGCCCCGGACTAGCGGGGGCAGATACGCAGTATTTT. Amino acid sequence: CASPGLAGADTQYF.